The clone carrying this T cell receptor (beta chain) was found many times. What it binds is not known. The sample comes from a study of neurological immune-mediated disorders. A 10-nucleotide random UMI tagged transcripts in template-switch 5'RACE cDNA synthesis. In every sequencing run, more than 200 million TCR-beta sequences were generated from 15-18 subjects. MiXCR, run by TCRdb on the 5' RACE reads, gives a single entry per CDR3 protein. The table has tens of thousands of distinct CDR3 sequences, approximately 10% seen once. Study-wide results and caveats: The greatest degree of TCR clonal expansion was observed in HTLV-1-associated myelopathy, with the lowest in multiple sclerosis, below that of healthy controls.

The unsorted libraries had their origin in 2 million PBMCs stored at -80 C. This clonotype was sampled from a woman under 40 with HTLV-1-associated myelopathy (HAM/TSP). Material: PBMCs.

In nucleotides, the CDR3 is TGCAGTGCTAGGAGGACTAGCGGGGGCCAACGTGGTACAGATACGCAGTATTTT. Residues: CSARRTSGGQRGTDTQYF. The chain links TRBV20-1 to TRBJ2-3, with 13 bases aligning to TRBD2. CDR3 size: 18 residues. V lost 3 bases, J lost 3 bases, and 12 bases stayed unmatched. CDR1 and CDR2 (germline): DFQATT, SNEGSKA (reference sequence).